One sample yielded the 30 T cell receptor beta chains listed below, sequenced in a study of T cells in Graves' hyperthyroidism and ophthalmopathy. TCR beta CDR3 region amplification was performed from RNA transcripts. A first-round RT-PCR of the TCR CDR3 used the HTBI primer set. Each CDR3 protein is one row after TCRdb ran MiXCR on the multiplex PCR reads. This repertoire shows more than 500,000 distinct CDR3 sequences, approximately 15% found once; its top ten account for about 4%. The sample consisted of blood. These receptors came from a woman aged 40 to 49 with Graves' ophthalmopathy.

The CDR3 nucleotides read TGTGCCAGCAGTTCCCGGGCGGGCTCTTACTACGAGCAGTACTTC. It is translated as CASSSRAGSYYEQYF. The chain recombines TRBV12-3 or TRBV12-4 with TRBJ2-7; tentative D call: TRBD2 (5 bases). V lost 4 bases and J lost 3, with 16 bases in between. CDR3 size: 15 residues.

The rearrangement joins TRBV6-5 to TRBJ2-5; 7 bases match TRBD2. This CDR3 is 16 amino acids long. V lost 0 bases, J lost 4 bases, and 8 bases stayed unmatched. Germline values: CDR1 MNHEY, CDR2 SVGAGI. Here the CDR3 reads CASSYSMTGGRETQYF. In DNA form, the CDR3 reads TGTGCCAGCAGTTACTCCATGACGGGGGGAAGAGAGACCCAGTACTTC.

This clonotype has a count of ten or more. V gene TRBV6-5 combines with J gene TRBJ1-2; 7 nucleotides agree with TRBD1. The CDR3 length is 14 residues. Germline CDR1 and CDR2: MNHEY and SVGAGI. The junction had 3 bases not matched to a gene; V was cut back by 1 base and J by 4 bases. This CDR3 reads CASSYLGGGYGYTF. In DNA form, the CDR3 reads TGTGCCAGCAGTTACTTAGGGGGCGGCTATGGCTACACCTTC.

CDR3 loop: CASSFPRTGASSYEQYF. CDR3 in DNA: TGTGCCAGCAGCTTCCCCCGGACAGGGGCCTCCTCCTACGAGCAGTACTTC. J is TRBJ2-7 and V is TRBV11-1; 9 nucleotides align to TRBD1. Looked up from germline, CDR1 is SGHAT and CDR2 is FQDESV (reference sequence). CDR3 length: 17 amino acids. V was pared by 3 bases and J by 0 bases, with 9 bases of the junction left unmatched.

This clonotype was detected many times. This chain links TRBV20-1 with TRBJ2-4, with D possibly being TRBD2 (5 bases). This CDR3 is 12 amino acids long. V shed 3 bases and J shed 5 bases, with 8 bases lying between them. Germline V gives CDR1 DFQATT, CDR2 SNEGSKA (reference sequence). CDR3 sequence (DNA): TGCAGTGCTAGCGGGAATGAAAACATTCAGTACTTC. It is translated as CSASGNENIQYF.

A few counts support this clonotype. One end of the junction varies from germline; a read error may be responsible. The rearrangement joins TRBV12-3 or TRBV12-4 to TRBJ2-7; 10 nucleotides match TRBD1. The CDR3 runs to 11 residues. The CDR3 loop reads CACSRGQGKYF. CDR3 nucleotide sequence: TGTGCCTGCAGCCGGGGACAGGGGAAGTACTTC.

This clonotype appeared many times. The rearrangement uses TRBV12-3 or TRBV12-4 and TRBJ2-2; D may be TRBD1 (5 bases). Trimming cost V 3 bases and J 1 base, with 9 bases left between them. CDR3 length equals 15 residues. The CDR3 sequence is CASSFGQGNTGELFF. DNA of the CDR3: TGTGCCAGCAGTTTCGGGCAGGGGAACACCGGGGAGCTGTTTTTT.

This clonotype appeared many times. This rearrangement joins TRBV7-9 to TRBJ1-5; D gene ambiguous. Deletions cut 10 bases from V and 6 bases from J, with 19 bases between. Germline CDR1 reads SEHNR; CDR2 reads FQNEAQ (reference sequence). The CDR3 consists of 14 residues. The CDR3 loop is CATQQAEEAQPQHF. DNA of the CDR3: TGTGCCACCCAGCAGGCGGAGGAGGCTCAGCCCCAGCATTTT.

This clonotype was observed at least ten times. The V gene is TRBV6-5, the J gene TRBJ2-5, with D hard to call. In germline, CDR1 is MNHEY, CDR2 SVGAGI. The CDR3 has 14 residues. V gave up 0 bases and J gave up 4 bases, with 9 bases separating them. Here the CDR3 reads CASSYSTPGETQYF. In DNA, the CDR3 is TGTGCCAGCAGTTACTCGACCCCAGGAGAGACCCAGTACTTC.

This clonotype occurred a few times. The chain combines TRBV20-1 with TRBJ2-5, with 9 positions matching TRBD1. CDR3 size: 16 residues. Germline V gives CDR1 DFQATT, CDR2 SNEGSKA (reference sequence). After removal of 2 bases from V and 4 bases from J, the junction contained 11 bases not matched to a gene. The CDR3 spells CSARNPGTGFTETQYF. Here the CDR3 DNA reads TGCAGTGCTAGAAATCCCGGGACAGGGTTTACAGAGACCCAGTACTTC.

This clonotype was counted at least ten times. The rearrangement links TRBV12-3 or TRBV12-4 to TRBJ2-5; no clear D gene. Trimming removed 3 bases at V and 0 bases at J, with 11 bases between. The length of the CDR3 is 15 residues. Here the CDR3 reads CASSFSALDQETQYF. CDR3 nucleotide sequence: TGTGCCAGCAGTTTTTCAGCGCTGGACCAAGAGACCCAGTACTTC.

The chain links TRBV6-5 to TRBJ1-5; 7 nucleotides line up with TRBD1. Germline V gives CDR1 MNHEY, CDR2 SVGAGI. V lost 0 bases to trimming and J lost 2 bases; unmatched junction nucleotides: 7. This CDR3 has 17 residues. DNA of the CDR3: TGTGCCAGCAGTTACTCGAACAGGGGCGGGGGCAATCAGCCCCAGCATTTT. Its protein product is CASSYSNRGGGNQPQHF.

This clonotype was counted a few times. The CDR3 protein is CAISESGEVAQHF. As DNA, the CDR3 is TGTGCCATCAGTGAGTCAGGGGAAGTGGCCCAGCATTTT. The chain recombines TRBV10-3 with TRBJ1-5; TRBD1 is a possible D gene (5 bases). Trimming pared 0 bases from V and 11 bases from J, leaving 11 bases between. Germline CDR1 is ENHRY and CDR2 is SYGVKD. The CDR3 is 13 amino acids.

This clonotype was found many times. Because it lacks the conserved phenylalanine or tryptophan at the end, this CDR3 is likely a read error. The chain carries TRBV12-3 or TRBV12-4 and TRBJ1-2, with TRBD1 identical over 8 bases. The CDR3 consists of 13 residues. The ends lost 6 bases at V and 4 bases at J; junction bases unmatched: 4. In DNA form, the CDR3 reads TGTGCCAGCAGCCTCGGACAGGGCTATGGCTACACCCTC. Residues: CASSLGQGYGYTL.

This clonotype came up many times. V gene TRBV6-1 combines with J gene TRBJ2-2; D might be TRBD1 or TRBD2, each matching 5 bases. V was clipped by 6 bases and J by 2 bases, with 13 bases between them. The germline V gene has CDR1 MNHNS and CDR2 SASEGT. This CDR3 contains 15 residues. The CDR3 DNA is TGTGCCAGCAGGACCCAGAGGGGAAACACCGGGGAGCTGTTTTTT. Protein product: CASRTQRGNTGELFF.

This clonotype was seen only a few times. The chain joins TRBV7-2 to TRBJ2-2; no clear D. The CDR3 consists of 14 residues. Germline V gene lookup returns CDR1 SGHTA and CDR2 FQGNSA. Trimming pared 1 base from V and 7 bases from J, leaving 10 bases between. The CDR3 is CASSLVESNGELFF. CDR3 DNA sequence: TGTGCCAGCAGCTTAGTGGAATCCAACGGGGAGCTGTTTTTT. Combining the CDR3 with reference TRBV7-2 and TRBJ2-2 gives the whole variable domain GAGVSQSPSNKVTEKGKDVELRCDPISGHTALYWYRQSLGQGLEFLIYFQGNSAPDKSGLPSDRFSAERTGGSVSTLTIQRTQQEDSAVYLCASSLVESNGELFFGEGSRLTVL.

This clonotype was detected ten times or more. Here the CDR3 DNA reads TGTGCCAGTGCCGCGACAGTGAACACTGAAGCTTTCTTT. This sequence encodes CASAATVNTEAFF. V and J are TRBV19 and TRBJ1-1; D is perhaps TRBD1 (5 bases). CDR3 length: 13 residues. V lost 8 bases and J 0 bases, leaving 10 bases between the germline ends. Germline lookup yields CDR1 LNHDA and CDR2 SQIVND (reference sequence).

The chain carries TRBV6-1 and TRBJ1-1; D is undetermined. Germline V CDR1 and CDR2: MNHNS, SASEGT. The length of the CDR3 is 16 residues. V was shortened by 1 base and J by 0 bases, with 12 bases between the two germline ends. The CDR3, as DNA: TGTGCCAGCAGTGAAGGACCGGGAGGGATGAACACTGAAGCTTTCTTT. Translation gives CASSEGPGGMNTEAFF.

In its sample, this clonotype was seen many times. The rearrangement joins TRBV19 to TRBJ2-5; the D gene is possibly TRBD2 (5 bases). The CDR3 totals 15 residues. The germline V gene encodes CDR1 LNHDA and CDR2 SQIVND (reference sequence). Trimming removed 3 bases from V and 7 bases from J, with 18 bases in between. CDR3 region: CASSISIGQAGTQYF. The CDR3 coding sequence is TGTGCCAGTAGTATTAGTATAGGGCAGGCGGGGACCCAGTACTTC.

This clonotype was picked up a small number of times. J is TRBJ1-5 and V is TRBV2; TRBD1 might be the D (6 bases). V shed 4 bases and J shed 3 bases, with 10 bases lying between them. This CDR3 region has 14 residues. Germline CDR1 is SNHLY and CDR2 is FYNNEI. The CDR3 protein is CASSGGQFNQPQHF. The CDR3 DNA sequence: TGTGCCAGCAGTGGAGGACAGTTCAATCAGCCCCAGCATTTT. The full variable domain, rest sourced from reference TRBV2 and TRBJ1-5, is EPEVTQTPSHQVTQMGQEVILRCVPISNHLYFYWYRQILGQKVEFLVSFYNNEISEKSEIFDDQFSVERPDGSNFTLKIRSTKLEDSAMYFCASSGGQFNQPQHFGDGTRLSIL.

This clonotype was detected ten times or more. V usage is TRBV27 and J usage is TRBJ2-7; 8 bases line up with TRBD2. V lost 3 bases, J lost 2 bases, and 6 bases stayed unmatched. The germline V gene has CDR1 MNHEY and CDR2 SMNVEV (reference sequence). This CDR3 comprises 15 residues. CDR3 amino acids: CASSFGIAGTYEQYF. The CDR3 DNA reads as TGTGCCAGCAGTTTCGGGATAGCGGGGACCTACGAGCAGTACTTC.

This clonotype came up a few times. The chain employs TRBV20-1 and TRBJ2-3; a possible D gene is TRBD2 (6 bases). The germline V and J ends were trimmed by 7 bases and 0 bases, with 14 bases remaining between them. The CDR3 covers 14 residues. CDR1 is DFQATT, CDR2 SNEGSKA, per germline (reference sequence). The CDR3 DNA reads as TGCAGTGGGAAAGGCGGGACTAGCACAGATACGCAGTATTTT. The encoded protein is CSGKGGTSTDTQYF.

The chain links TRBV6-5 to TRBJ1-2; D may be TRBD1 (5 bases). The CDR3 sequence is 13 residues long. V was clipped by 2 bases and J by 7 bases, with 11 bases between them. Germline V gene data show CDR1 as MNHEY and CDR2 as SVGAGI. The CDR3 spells CASSYPGTGGYTF. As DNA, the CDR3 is TGTGCCAGCAGTTACCCAGGTACAGGTGGCTACACCTTC.

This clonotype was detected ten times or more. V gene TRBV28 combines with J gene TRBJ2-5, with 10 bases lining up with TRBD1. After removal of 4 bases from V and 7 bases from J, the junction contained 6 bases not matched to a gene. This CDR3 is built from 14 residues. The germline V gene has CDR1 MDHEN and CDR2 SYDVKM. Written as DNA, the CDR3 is TGTGCCAGCAGTTCTGGGACAGGGGTGGGGACCCAGTACTTC. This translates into CASSSGTGVGTQYF.

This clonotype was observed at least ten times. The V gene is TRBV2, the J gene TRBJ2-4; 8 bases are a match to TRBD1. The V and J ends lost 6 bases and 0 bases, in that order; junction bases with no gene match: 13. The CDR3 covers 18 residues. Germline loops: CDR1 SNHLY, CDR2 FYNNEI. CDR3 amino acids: CASRAGGTGPRAKNIQYF. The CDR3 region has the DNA TGTGCCAGCAGGGCCGGTGGGACAGGCCCCCGAGCCAAAAACATTCAGTACTTC. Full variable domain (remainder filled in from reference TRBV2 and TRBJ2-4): EPEVTQTPSHQVTQMGQEVILRCVPISNHLYFYWYRQILGQKVEFLVSFYNNEISEKSEIFDDQFSVERPDGSNFTLKIRSTKLEDSAMYFCASRAGGTGPRAKNIQYFGAGTRLSVL.

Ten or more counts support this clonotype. The chain's CDR3 is CASRGTANTGELFF. The CDR3 nucleotides are TGTGCCAGCAGAGGGACCGCAAACACCGGGGAGCTGTTTTTT. V is TRBV2 and J is TRBJ2-2; D is tentatively TRBD1 or TRBD2 (5 bases each). The CDR3 contains 14 residues. Trimming removed 6 bases from V and 2 bases from J, with 10 bases in between. Germline V gene sequence: CDR1 SNHLY, CDR2 FYNNEI.

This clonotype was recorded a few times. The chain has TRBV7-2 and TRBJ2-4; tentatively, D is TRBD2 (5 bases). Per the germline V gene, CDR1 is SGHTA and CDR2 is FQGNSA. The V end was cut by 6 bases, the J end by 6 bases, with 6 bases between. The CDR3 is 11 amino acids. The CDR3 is CASRAGNIQYF. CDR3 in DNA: TGTGCCAGCAGGGCGGGAAACATTCAGTACTTC.

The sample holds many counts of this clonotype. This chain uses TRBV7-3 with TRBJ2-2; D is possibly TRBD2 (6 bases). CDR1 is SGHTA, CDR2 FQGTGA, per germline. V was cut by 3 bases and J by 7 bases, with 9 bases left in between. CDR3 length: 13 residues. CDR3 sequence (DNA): TGTGCCAGCAGCTTCGGGACTTACGGGGAGCTGTTTTTT. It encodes CASSFGTYGELFF.

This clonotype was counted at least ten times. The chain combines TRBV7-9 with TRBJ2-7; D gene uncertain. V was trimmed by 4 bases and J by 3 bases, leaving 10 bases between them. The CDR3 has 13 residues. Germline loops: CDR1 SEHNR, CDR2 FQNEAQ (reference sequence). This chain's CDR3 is CASSSPHYYEQYF. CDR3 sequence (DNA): TGTGCCAGCAGCTCACCTCACTACTACGAGCAGTACTTC.

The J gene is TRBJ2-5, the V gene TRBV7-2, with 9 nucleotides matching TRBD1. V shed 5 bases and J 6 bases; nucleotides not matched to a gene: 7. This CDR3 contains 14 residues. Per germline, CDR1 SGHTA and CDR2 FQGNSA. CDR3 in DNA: TGTGCCAGCAGCCCTACAGGGGGCGAAAAGACCCAGTACTTC. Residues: CASSPTGGEKTQYF.